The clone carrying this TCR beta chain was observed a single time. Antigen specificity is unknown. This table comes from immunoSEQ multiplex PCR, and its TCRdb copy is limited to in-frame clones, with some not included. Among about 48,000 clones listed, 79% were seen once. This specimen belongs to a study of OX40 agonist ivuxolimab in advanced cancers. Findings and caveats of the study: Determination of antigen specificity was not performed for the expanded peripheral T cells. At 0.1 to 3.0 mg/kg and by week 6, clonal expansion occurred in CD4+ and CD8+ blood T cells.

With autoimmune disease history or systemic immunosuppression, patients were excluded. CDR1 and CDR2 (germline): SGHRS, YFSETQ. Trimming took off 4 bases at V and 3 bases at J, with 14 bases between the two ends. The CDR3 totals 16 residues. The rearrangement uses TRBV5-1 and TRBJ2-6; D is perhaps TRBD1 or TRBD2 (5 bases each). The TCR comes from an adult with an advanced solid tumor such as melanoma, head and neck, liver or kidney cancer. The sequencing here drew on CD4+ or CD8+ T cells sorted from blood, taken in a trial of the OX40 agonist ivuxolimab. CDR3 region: CASSRTGGSGANVLTF. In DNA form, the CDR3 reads TGCGCCAGCAGCCGTACTGGGGGTAGTGGGGCCAACGTCCTGACTTTC.